A single sample gave rise to the 21 T cell receptor beta chains below, sequenced in a study of CD8 T cells in ankylosing spondylitis. Each CDR3 protein is one row after TCRdb ran MiXCR on the 5' RACE reads. The sample consists of just under 350,000 distinct CDR3 sequences, roughly 14% of them appearing once. The sequenced sample consisted of blood, either unsorted or a sorted T cell fraction (not recorded which). The receptors derive from a male donor with ankylosing spondylitis or in good health (not recorded which).

This clonotype has more than one count but fewer than ten. The rearrangement links TRBV5-1 to TRBJ2-5; a weak D match, TRBD1 (5 bases). CDR3 length equals 13 residues. Germline-derived CDR1 and CDR2 are SGHRS and YFSETQ. V was clipped by 1 base and J by 4 bases, with 8 bases between them. The CDR3 region has the DNA TGCGCCAGCAGCTTGTGGGGCGGAGAGACCCAGTACTTC. Encoded protein: CASSLWGGETQYF.

V is TRBV3-1 and J is TRBJ2-1; 7 bases line up with TRBD2. Trimming at V came to 5 bases and at J to 9 bases, leaving 13 bases not matched to a gene. CDR3 size: 15 residues. Per germline, CDR1 LGHDT and CDR2 YNNKEL (reference sequence). CDR3 protein: CASSDDGAGNSEQFF. The CDR3 region has the DNA TGTGCCAGCAGCGACGATGGAGCGGGAAATAGTGAGCAGTTCTTC.

This clonotype was picked up many times. The J gene is TRBJ1-3, the V gene TRBV12-3 or TRBV12-4; TRBD1 matches at 8 bases. The CDR3 contains 14 residues. Trimming cost V 4 bases and J 3 bases; bases outside gene matches: 2. Written as DNA, the CDR3 is TGTGCCAGCAGTTCGGGACAGGTTGGAAACACCATATATTTT. Translating it yields CASSSGQVGNTIYF.

The CDR3 DNA follows: TGCGCCAGCAGCCGCGGGACTAGCGGGAGGGAAGCAGATACGCAGTATTTT. This codes for CASSRGTSGREADTQYF. The chain is built from TRBV4-1 and TRBJ2-3; 16 bases match TRBD2. The length of the CDR3 is 17 residues. CDR1 and CDR2 (germline): MGHRA, YSYEKL. V lost 4 bases, J lost 4 bases, and 5 bases stayed unmatched.

The V call is TRBV9, the J call TRBJ2-5, with no clear D. Germline values: CDR1 SGDLS, CDR2 YYNGEE. V was trimmed by 0 bases and J by 3 bases, leaving 6 bases between them. The CDR3 sequence is 13 residues long. CDR3 loop: CASSVAVEETQYF. In DNA form, the CDR3 reads TGTGCCAGCAGCGTAGCAGTCGAAGAGACCCAGTACTTC.

This clonotype turned up a few times. The chain carries TRBV20-1 and TRBJ2-7; 8 bases are a match to TRBD2. This CDR3 has 13 residues. V shed 6 bases, J shed 6 bases, and the junction held 10 bases outside the gene matches. CDR1 DFQATT and CDR2 SNEGSKA come from the germline V gene (reference sequence). The CDR3 nucleotides read TGCAGTGCCTTGCAGCGGGAGCAGGGCGAGCAGTACTTC. Translating it yields CSALQREQGEQYF.

This clonotype was observed a handful of times. The chain combines TRBV2 with TRBJ2-5; D remains ambiguous. Germline V CDR1 and CDR2: SNHLY, FYNNEI. The V end was cut by 2 bases, the J end by 5 bases, with 12 bases between. This CDR3 comprises 14 residues. CDR3 in amino acids: CASSEMVLGETQYF. The CDR3, as DNA: TGTGCCAGCAGTGAAATGGTGTTAGGGGAGACCCAGTACTTC.

The chain uses TRBV19 and TRBJ1-2; weak D call: TRBD1 (5 bases). CDR3 length: 14 residues. CDR1 is LNHDA and CDR2 is SQIVND in the germline V gene (reference sequence). V was pared by 7 bases and J by 7 bases, with 19 bases between. This CDR3 is CASTAGDRSFGYTF. CDR3 nucleotide sequence: TGTGCCAGTACCGCCGGGGACCGATCCTTTGGCTACACCTTC.

The gene calls are TRBV29-1 and TRBJ1-1, with 7 bases lining up with TRBD1. This CDR3 has 12 amino acids. In germline, CDR1 is SQVTM, CDR2 ANQGSEA. J lost 10 bases, V lost 6 bases, and 11 bases had no gene match. The CDR3 DNA sequence: TGCAGCGTAACAGGGGCAAAAATCGGAGCTTTCTTT. This sequence encodes CSVTGAKIGAFF.

This clonotype was observed a handful of times. V is TRBV7-2 and J is TRBJ2-3; maybe TRBD2 (6 bases). CDR3 length equals 16 residues. Trimming removed 5 bases from V and 0 bases from J, with 15 bases in between. CDR1 and CDR2 from the germline V gene are SGHTA and FQGNSA. CDR3 coding DNA: TGTGCCAGCAGCCGTGGACTACAGCCTAGCACAGATACGCAGTATTTT. It encodes CASSRGLQPSTDTQYF.

Of note for this clonotype: A much bigger clone sits one base away, suggesting this may be a read error. The chain carries TRBV6-2 or TRBV6-3 and TRBJ2-1; a weak D match, TRBD1 (6 bases). V lost 6 bases to trimming and J lost 6 bases, with 9 bases between them. Germline CDR1 reads MNHEY; CDR2 reads SVGEGT. The CDR3 runs 12 residues. The DNA of the CDR3 is TGTGCCAGCAGCAAAGGGGGCAATGAGCAGTTCTTC. Encoded protein: CASSKGGNEQFF.

This rearrangement joins TRBV3-1 to TRBJ1-2, with D possibly matching TRBD1 (5 bases). The V end lost 0 bases, the J end lost 7 bases, and 15 bases lay between the germline ends. Germline lookup yields CDR1 LGHDT and CDR2 YNNKEL (reference sequence). CDR3 length: 15 amino acids. The CDR3 here is CASSQDHRGGGGYTF. DNA of the CDR3: TGTGCCAGCAGCCAAGACCACAGAGGTGGGGGTGGCTACACCTTC.

The chain's CDR3 is CATSREGPINNEQFF. The CDR3 DNA is TGTGCCACCAGCAGAGAGGGACCGATTAACAATGAGCAGTTCTTC. The chain has TRBV15 and TRBJ2-1; D may match TRBD1 or TRBD2 (5 bases each). V lost 0 bases and J 5 bases, leaving 11 bases between the germline ends. The CDR3 totals 15 residues. Germline CDR1 and CDR2: LNHNV and YYDKDF (reference sequence).

The chain employs TRBV10-3 and TRBJ2-3, with D tentatively TRBD1 (6 bases). The CDR3 sequence is 15 residues long. Germline lookup yields CDR1 ENHRY and CDR2 SYGVKD. The germline V and J ends were trimmed by 2 bases and 0 bases, with 9 bases remaining between them. The CDR3 DNA follows: TGTGCCATCAGTGAGGACAGGTTCAGCACAGATACGCAGTATTTT. Its translation: CAISEDRFSTDTQYF.

The rearrangement uses TRBV29-1 and TRBJ2-3; weak D call: TRBD2 (6 bases). Germline CDR1 and CDR2: SQVTM and ANQGSEA. V gave up 7 bases and J gave up 4 bases, with 15 bases separating them. This CDR3 contains 13 residues. This CDR3 is CSGGVLNPDTQYF. For the CDR3, the DNA is TGCAGCGGGGGGGTTCTCAATCCAGATACGCAGTATTTT.

The chain carries TRBV4-2 and TRBJ2-2; D is possibly TRBD2 (7 bases). Germline V lookup: CDR1 LGHNA, CDR2 YNFKEQ. V was pared by 1 base and J by 7 bases, with 16 bases between. CDR3 size: 16 residues. This CDR3 is CASSQVGGARNGELFF. In DNA, the CDR3 is TGTGCCAGCAGCCAAGTGGGGGGGGCGCGTAACGGGGAGCTGTTTTTT.

This clonotype turned up a few times. This chain uses TRBV3-1 with TRBJ2-3, with unresolved D. Germline assignment: CDR1 LGHDT and CDR2 YNNKEL (reference sequence). CDR3 size: 14 residues. Trimming took off 4 bases at V and 0 bases at J, with 8 bases between the two ends. The CDR3 here is CASSPYYSTDTQYF. The DNA of the CDR3 is TGTGCCAGCAGCCCGTATTACAGCACAGATACGCAGTATTTT.

In this sample, this clonotype turned up many times. This sequence joins TRBV20-1 and TRBJ1-1; 7 bases align to TRBD1. The CDR3 runs 14 residues. Per the germline V gene, CDR1 is DFQATT and CDR2 is SNEGSKA (reference sequence). With V trimmed by 6 bases and J by 4 bases, 11 bases remained unmatched. CDR3 protein: CSATQGGGGTEAFF. As DNA, the CDR3 is TGCAGTGCCACCCAGGGGGGAGGGGGCACTGAAGCTTTCTTT.

This clonotype was observed at least ten times. The chain has TRBV4-2 and TRBJ1-2; D gene unclear. The V end lost 0 bases, the J end lost 5 bases, and 16 bases lay between the germline ends. The V gene's germline CDR1 is LGHNA and CDR2 YNFKEQ. This CDR3 has 16 residues. The CDR3 region is CASSQEPVGAAYGYTF. In DNA, the CDR3 is TGTGCCAGCAGCCAAGAACCAGTGGGAGCCGCTTATGGCTACACCTTC.

This clonotype was counted once. The chain employs TRBV5-6 and TRBJ1-6; D possibly corresponds to TRBD1 (5 bases). V lost 4 bases, J lost 9 bases, and 20 bases lay in between. CDR1 SGHDT and CDR2 YYEEEE come from the germline V gene. The CDR3 sequence is 16 residues long. CDR3 sequence: CASSPGLSRDGSPLHF. CDR3 DNA sequence: TGTGCCAGCAGCCCGGGGCTTAGCAGGGATGGTTCACCCCTCCACTTT.

This clonotype has more than one count but fewer than ten. The rearrangement joins TRBV10-2 to TRBJ1-1, with 8 bases fitting TRBD1. This CDR3 has 14 residues. Trimming at V came to 3 bases and at J to 11 bases, leaving 11 bases not matched to a gene. Germline V lookup: CDR1 WSHSY, CDR2 SAAADI. This CDR3 is CASSENTGTGDAFF. The DNA for the CDR3 is TGCGCCAGCAGTGAAAACACCGGGACAGGCGACGCTTTCTTT.